The 17 T cell receptor beta chains in this list originate from one sample, sequenced in a study of T cell repertoires in cytomegalovirus infection. Antigen specificity for these receptors is unknown. TCRdb fed the reads into MiXCR, producing one record per CDR3 protein. The profile shows roughly 800,000 distinct CDR3 sequences, almost 30% of them singletons. The source material was cultured CD8+ T cells from PBMCs, sampled from culture after CMV antigen stimulation. The receptors originated from a human donor in good health (CMV status not recorded). Some clones in this sample may be carry-over from other donors' samples.

This chain links TRBV6-6 with TRBJ1-1; D is undetermined. V lost 10 bases and J 5 bases, leaving 11 bases between the germline ends. This CDR3 spans 11 amino acids. Per germline, CDR1 MNHNY and CDR2 SVGAGI (reference sequence). The chain's CDR3 is CATIAGTEAFF. The CDR3 coding sequence is TGTGCCACGATCGCCGGGACTGAAGCTTTCTTT.

In this sample, this clonotype turned up many times. The CDR3 DNA is TGTGCCAGCACCCCCGGCACAGGGGGCTCCGGGGAGCTGTTTTTT. It specifies CASTPGTGGSGELFF. The V call is TRBV7-6, the J call TRBJ2-2; 9 bases fit TRBD1. V dropped 7 bases and J dropped 6; count of bases not matched to a gene: 9. Germline V gives CDR1 SGHVS, CDR2 FNYEAQ. This CDR3 region has 15 residues. Full variable domain (outside the CDR3, taken from reference TRBV7-6 and TRBJ2-2): GAGVSQSPRYKVTKRGQDVALRCDPISGHVSLYWYRQALGQGPEFLTYFNYEAQQDKSGLPNDRFSAERPEGSISTLTIQRTEQRDSAMYRCASTPGTGGSGELFFGEGSRLTVL.

The V call is TRBV4-1, the J call TRBJ2-7; 8 bases align to TRBD1. Germline V gives CDR1 MGHRA, CDR2 YSYEKL. The ends lost 0 bases at V and 6 bases at J; junction bases unmatched: 1. CDR3 length: 13 residues. CDR3 amino acids: CASSQEDRAEQYV. CDR3 DNA sequence: TGCGCCAGCAGCCAAGAGGACAGGGCCGAGCAGTACGTC.

This chain joins TRBV27 and TRBJ1-1; no definite D call. The CDR3 loop spans 15 amino acids. V was cut by 6 bases and J by 2 bases, with 16 bases left in between. The germline V gene encodes CDR1 MNHEY and CDR2 SMNVEV (reference sequence). The CDR3 is CASRPSGYRNTEAFF. The CDR3 DNA is TGTGCCAGCAGACCCTCCGGCTACAGAAACACTGAAGCTTTCTTT.

A few counts support this clonotype. This chain connects TRBV7-9 to TRBJ2-3; D might be TRBD1 (6 bases). The CDR3 sequence is 15 residues long. The germline V and J ends were trimmed by 5 bases and 5 bases, with 17 bases remaining between them. The germline gives CDR1 SEHNR, CDR2 FQNEAQ (reference sequence). Here the CDR3 DNA reads TGTGCCAGCAGCCACCGGGACACACAGAAAGATACGCAGTATTTT. Amino acids: CASSHRDTQKDTQYF.

The chain joins TRBV15 to TRBJ2-7; D gene unclear. Trimming took 1 base from V and 0 from J, leaving 4 bases between them. The CDR3 is 13 amino acids. The V gene's germline CDR1 is LNHNV and CDR2 YYDKDF (reference sequence). CDR3 in amino acids: CATSRGYSYEQYF. Here the CDR3 DNA reads TGTGCCACCAGCAGAGGATACTCCTACGAGCAGTACTTC.

The V call is TRBV3-1, the J call TRBJ1-1; 7 positions agree with TRBD1. The germline V gene has CDR1 LGHDT and CDR2 YNNKEL (reference sequence). V shed 4 bases, J shed 0 bases, and the junction held 8 bases outside the gene matches. The CDR3 is 16 amino acids. The CDR3 protein is CASSPTGVSMNTEAFF. CDR3 coding DNA: TGTGCCAGCAGCCCCACAGGGGTTTCCATGAACACTGAAGCTTTCTTT.

The rearrangement uses TRBV18 and TRBJ1-1; a possible D gene is TRBD1 (6 bases). Per germline, CDR1 KGHSH and CDR2 LQKENI. This CDR3 has 13 residues. The ends were cut back, 3 bases at V and 8 bases at J, with 13 bases in the middle. CDR3 sequence: CASSPGGQLEAFF. CDR3 in DNA: TGTGCCAGCTCACCGGGGGGACAACTAGAAGCTTTCTTT.

Remarks on this clonotype: This may be a read error: a much more frequent sequence differs by one nucleotide. This sequence joins TRBV6-2 or TRBV6-3 and TRBJ1-1; no clear D gene. This CDR3 is 14 amino acids long. Germline loops: CDR1 MNHEY, CDR2 SVGEGT. Between the trimmed V and J ends, which lost 2 bases and 0 bases, there was a span of 7 bases. The DNA of the CDR3 is TGTGCCAGCAGTTACGTGGAAATGAACACTGAAGCTTTCTTT. Translation: CASSYVEMNTEAFF.

The gene calls are TRBV13 and TRBJ2-5; TRBD2 aligns across 11 bases. The CDR3 is 16 residues long. The J segment lost 0 bases and the V segment lost 4 bases, leaving 4 bases of the junction unmatched. Germline CDR1 reads PRHDT; CDR2 reads FYEKMQ (reference sequence). The CDR3 is CASSSTSGVYQETQYF. The CDR3 DNA follows: TGTGCCAGCAGCTCGACTAGCGGGGTGTACCAAGAGACCCAGTACTTC.

The chain carries TRBV7-9 and TRBJ1-1, with D unclear. The CDR3 is 16 residues long. The V end was cut by 9 bases, the J end by 1 base, with 21 bases between. Germline V gene data show CDR1 as SEHNR and CDR2 as FQNEAQ (reference sequence). CDR3 region: CASWDGEFRENTEAFF. The CDR3 DNA sequence: TGTGCCAGTTGGGATGGGGAATTTCGAGAGAACACTGAAGCTTTCTTT.

The V and J genes are TRBV6-8 and TRBJ1-2, with D unclear. Trimming stripped 4 bases from V and 1 base from J, with 10 bases between. The CDR3 totals 14 residues. The germline V gene encodes CDR1 MNHGY and CDR2 SAAAGT. The CDR3 region is CASSSSYLNYGYTF. CDR3 nucleotide sequence: TGTGCCAGCAGTTCTAGTTACCTTAACTATGGCTACACCTTC.

This clonotype has a count of ten or more. The gene calls are TRBV2 and TRBJ2-3, with D maybe TRBD1 (5 bases). V lost 7 bases, J lost 2 bases, and 10 bases lay in between. This CDR3 has 13 residues. Germline V gives CDR1 SNHLY, CDR2 FYNNEI. As DNA, the CDR3 is TGTGCCAGCAAGGGGATTGACACAGATACGCAGTATTTT. Protein sequence: CASKGIDTDTQYF.

This chain joins TRBV27 and TRBJ1-4; D perhaps matches TRBD1 (6 bases). With 0 bases removed from V and 5 bases from J, the gap between germline ends came to 13 bases. The CDR3 sequence is 16 residues long. The germline gives CDR1 MNHEY, CDR2 SMNVEV (reference sequence). The CDR3 DNA sequence: TGTGCCAGCAGTTTATCTAGGGGGGGGGGCAATGAAAAACTGTTTTTT. Residues: CASSLSRGGGNEKLFF.

V is TRBV29-1 and J is TRBJ1-1; the D gene is possibly TRBD1 (5 bases). There are 14 residues in the CDR3. V lost 2 bases and J lost 7, with 17 bases in between. Germline V gene sequence: CDR1 SQVTM, CDR2 ANQGSEA. The CDR3 loop reads CSVENRQLHHEAFF. The CDR3 DNA follows: TGCAGCGTTGAAAACCGACAGTTGCACCATGAAGCTTTCTTT. Supplemented by reference TRBV29-1 and TRBJ1-1, the full variable domain reads SAVISQKPSRDICQRGTSLTIQCQVDSQVTMMFWYRQQPGQSLTLIATANQGSEATYESGFVIDKFPISRPNLTFSTLTVSNMSPEDSSIYLCSVENRQLHHEAFFGQGTRLTVV.

This clonotype was recorded at least ten times. The gene calls are TRBV7-8 and TRBJ2-3, with 11 bases fitting TRBD2. There are 16 residues in the CDR3. J lost 2 bases, V lost 5 bases, and 6 bases had no gene match. Germline CDR1 reads SGHVS; CDR2 reads FQNEAQ. The CDR3 protein is CASSPRTSGSTDTQYF. As DNA, the CDR3 is TGTGCCAGCAGCCCCCGGACTAGCGGGTCCACAGATACGCAGTATTTT.

This clonotype has only a few counts. The CDR3 sequence: CSAASGQGFNQPQHF. In DNA form, the CDR3 reads TGCAGTGCAGCCTCCGGACAGGGGTTCAATCAGCCCCAGCATTTT. This chain joins TRBV20-1 and TRBJ1-5, with TRBD1 identical over 9 bases. CDR1 DFQATT and CDR2 SNEGSKA come from the germline V gene (reference sequence). CDR3 length equals 15 residues. With V trimmed by 6 bases and J by 3 bases, 9 bases remained unmatched.